This T cell receptor (beta chain) appears in the sequencing data of a study of cytomegalovirus exposure and HLA in healthy donors. As concerns this clone: As yet, its antigen is unknown.

Deletions cut 3 bases from V and 0 bases from J, with 10 bases between. This CDR3 contains 15 residues. Per the germline V gene, CDR1 is SGDLS and CDR2 is YYNGEE. Method: immunoSEQ multiplex PCR; TCRdb's copy keeps in-frame clones and lacks some. The sample comprises 150,000 or so clones, 86% of which are singletons, and approximately 20% rests with the top ten. Findings and caveats of the study: Despite most TCR sequences being rare, some public TCRs occurred in many donors.

The specimen was PBMCs. This chain links TRBV9 with TRBJ1-3, with D possibly TRBD1 on 6 matching bases. This sequence originates from a man between 18 and 29 years old in good health and CMV-seropositive. The CDR3 DNA reads TGTGCCAGCAGCGCCGACAGGAGCTCTGGAAACACCATATATTTT. Encoded protein: CASSADRSSGNTIYF.